A single sample is the source of the 2 T cell receptor beta chains below, sequenced in a study of T-cell reconstitution after alpha-beta-depleted transplantation in children. Unique molecular identifiers tagged the TCRbeta library. TCRdb fed the PCR reads into MiXCR, producing one record per CDR3 protein. Here the sample spans 640,000 or so distinct CDR3 sequences, 16% being singletons. The specimen comprised PBMCs from the stem cell graft donor, sampled from the stem cell graft. The source is a human donor who donated a stem cell graft to a child with acute myeloid leukemia.

This clonotype has a count of ten or more. The CDR3 DNA sequence: TGCAGTGCTATCCGGGACAGGGATAATCAGCCCCAGCATTTT. It is translated as CSAIRDRDNQPQHF. The genes are TRBV20-1 and TRBJ1-5; 9 positions agree with TRBD1. CDR1 is DFQATT, CDR2 SNEGSKA, per germline (reference sequence). V trimming: 4 bases; J trimming: 4 bases; junction bases outside the gene matches: 5. The CDR3 loop spans 14 amino acids.

For this clonotype: At one end the junction does not follow the germline gene, possibly because of a read error. The rearrangement links TRBV12-3 or TRBV12-4 to TRBJ2-3; D is perhaps TRBD2 (6 bases). The CDR3 has 15 amino acids. DNA for the CDR3: TGTGCCGGCAGTTCGCGGGGCTTGGGCACAGATACGCAGTATTTT. This gives the protein CAGSSRGLGTDTQYF.